A single sample is the source of the 28 T cell receptor beta chains below, sequenced in a study of blood T cell repertoires in COVID-19. The data were produced by immunoSEQ multiplex PCR, yet TCRdb's version contains in-frame clones alone and is incomplete. The repertoire consists of approximately 290,000 clones, with roughly 89% occurring once and the leading ten covering around 10%. What was sequenced was peripheral blood. The origin of the receptors is a woman in her 30s with COVID-19, enrolled during active disease.

This chain links TRBV6-5 with TRBJ1-3; D not resolved. The germline V and J ends were trimmed by 10 bases and 3 bases, with 16 bases remaining between them. CDR1 and CDR2 from the germline V gene are MNHEY and SVGAGI. The CDR3 totals 14 residues. CDR3 protein: CATDPRGNGNTIYF. DNA for the CDR3: TGTGCCACCGACCCCCGGGGTAATGGAAACACCATATATTTT.

The CDR3 bases are TGTGCCAGCAGTGAAGCCGGGACAGTATACGAGCAGTACTTC. Protein product: CASSEAGTVYEQYF. The V and J genes are TRBV6-1 and TRBJ2-7, with 7 bases fitting TRBD1. The length of the CDR3 is 14 residues. V shed 0 bases, J shed 4 bases, and the junction held 3 bases outside the gene matches. The germline gives CDR1 MNHNS, CDR2 SASEGT.

The table lists this clone with a count of one. The chain carries TRBV19 and TRBJ1-1, with a weak D call TRBD1 (5 bases). The germline V gene encodes CDR1 LNHDA and CDR2 SQIVND (reference sequence). V dropped 8 bases and J dropped 7 bases, with 23 bases sitting between them. The CDR3 is 15 amino acids. CDR3 sequence reads: CASQNPLGTTFEAFF. The CDR3, as DNA: TGTGCCAGTCAGAACCCCCTAGGGACTACTTTTGAAGCTTTCTTT.

The count of this clone is one. The chain uses TRBV3-1 (or the pseudogene TRBV3-2) and TRBJ2-3; 10 bases are shared with TRBD2. Germline V lookup: CDR1 LGHDT, CDR2 YNNKEL (reference sequence). This CDR3 comprises 19 residues. J gave up 2 bases and V 0 bases, and 11 bases lay outside the gene matches. The CDR3 DNA is TGTGCCAGCAGCCAAGACAGCGGGGGGGCCGAAAGTCTCACAGATACGCAGTATTTT. Its translation: CASSQDSGGAESLTDTQYF.

The J gene is TRBJ2-1, the V gene TRBV27; 10 positions agree with TRBD2. V dropped 6 bases and J dropped 8; count of bases not matched to a gene: 4. CDR1 is MNHEY and CDR2 is SMNVEV in the germline V gene (reference sequence). This CDR3 is 13 amino acids long. CDR3 protein: CASRTSGAHEQFF. CDR3 nucleotides: TGTGCCAGCAGAACTAGCGGGGCTCATGAGCAGTTCTTC.

The V and J genes are TRBV27 and TRBJ1-5; TRBD1 might be the D (6 bases). The CDR3 length is 14 residues. Deletions cut 5 bases from V and 6 bases from J, with 14 bases between. Germline loops: CDR1 MNHEY, CDR2 SMNVEV (reference sequence). CDR3 in amino acids: CASSPHREGQPQHF. Here the CDR3 DNA reads TGTGCCAGCAGTCCACACAGGGAAGGTCAGCCCCAGCATTTT.

This sequence joins TRBV5-6 and TRBJ1-6, with D possibly being TRBD1 (6 bases). Germline V gives CDR1 SGHDT, CDR2 YYEEEE. V lost 0 bases to trimming and J lost 10 bases, with 17 bases between them. The CDR3 loop spans 16 amino acids. DNA of the CDR3: TGTGCCAGCAGCTTGGGGGCCAAGCCAAGGGGGTCACCCCTCCACTTT. Translating gives CASSLGAKPRGSPLHF.

The rearrangement links TRBV19 to TRBJ1-5; D is uncertain. The CDR3 contains 13 residues. Germline V lookup: CDR1 LNHDA, CDR2 SQIVND (reference sequence). Deletions cut 5 bases from V and 14 bases from J, with 19 bases between. The CDR3 sequence: CASSLRGPVEEHF. The CDR3 coding sequence is TGTGCCAGTAGTTTAAGAGGACCAGTGGAGGAGCATTTT.

The chain is built from TRBV5-1 and TRBJ2-3, with 10 bases lining up with TRBD1. Trimming cost V 6 bases and J 6 bases; bases outside gene matches: 10. The CDR3 runs 15 residues. CDR1 and CDR2 (germline): SGHRS, YFSETQ. CDR3 bases: TGCGCCAGCACGACAGGACAGGGGGTGATTGATACGCAGTATTTT. It translates to CASTTGQGVIDTQYF.

The table lists this clone with a few counts. The chain combines TRBV5-1 with TRBJ1-2; 7 nucleotides match TRBD1. In germline, CDR1 is SGHRS, CDR2 YFSETQ. This CDR3 contains 18 residues. Unmatched junction bases numbered 21, after V lost 2 bases and J lost 8 bases. The CDR3 DNA reads TGCGCCAGCAGCTTCCAACCCCTTCGACAGGGCCTTGGGGGCGGCTACACCTTC. Encoded protein: CASSFQPLRQGLGGGYTF.

The chain links TRBV7-9 to TRBJ2-1; 11 nucleotides line up with TRBD1. V was pared by 5 bases and J by 9 bases, with 9 bases of the junction left unmatched. This CDR3 has 15 residues. Germline V gene data show CDR1 as SEHNR and CDR2 as FQNEAQ (reference sequence). The CDR3 reads CASSRTGTGGSEQFF. For the CDR3, the DNA is TGTGCCAGCAGCCGGACCGGGACAGGGGGGTCTGAGCAGTTCTTC. Complete variable domain (other parts from reference TRBV7-9 and TRBJ2-1): DTGVSQNPRHKITKRGQNVTFRCDPISEHNRLYWYRQTLGQGPEFLTYFQNEAQLEKSRLLSDRFSAERPKGSFSTLEIQRTEQGDSAMYLCASSRTGTGGSEQFFGPGTRLTVL.

The CDR3 loop is CARQGAAYPYEQYF. The DNA for the CDR3 is TGTGCCAGACAGGGGGCGGCCTACCCCTACGAGCAGTACTTC. The chain has TRBV2 and TRBJ2-7; 9 positions match TRBD1. The germline gives CDR1 SNHLY, CDR2 FYNNEI. V lost 9 bases to trimming and J lost 2 bases; unmatched junction nucleotides: 8. This CDR3 has 14 amino acids.

The chain has TRBV5-5 and TRBJ2-1; a weak D match, TRBD1 (7 bases). The CDR3 totals 15 residues. Germline V lookup: CDR1 SGHKS, CDR2 YYEKEE (reference sequence). The germline V and J ends were trimmed by 6 bases and 2 bases, with 15 bases remaining between them. CDR3 sequence (DNA): TGTGCCAGCAACAACAGGGGAGGTGCCTACAATGAGCAGTTCTTC. It is translated as CASNNRGGAYNEQFF.

The gene calls are TRBV11-2 and TRBJ1-2, with TRBD1 matching 10 bases. The CDR3 sequence is 18 residues long. Germline V gene data show CDR1 as SGHAT and CDR2 as FQNNGV. With 3 bases clipped from V and 0 bases from J, the junction kept 10 bases outside the gene matches. The chain's CDR3 is CASSFQRDRGGANYGYTF. The CDR3 DNA is TGTGCCAGCAGCTTCCAACGGGACAGGGGCGGAGCTAACTATGGCTACACCTTC.

The CDR3 DNA is TGTGCTAGTGGTCCCTCAAGTGCAAGGGGGTATGGCTACACCTTC. It yields the protein CASGPSSARGYGYTF. The chain has TRBV12-5 and TRBJ1-2; D is possibly TRBD1 (6 bases). CDR1 and CDR2 (germline): LGHNT, FRNRAP. The V gene lost 5 bases and the J gene lost 5 bases, with 18 bases spanning the gap. The CDR3 has 15 residues.

The V gene is TRBV10-3, the J gene TRBJ2-7; D perhaps matches TRBD2 (5 bases). The CDR3 is 13 amino acids. Trimming left V 3 bases short and J 5 bases short, with 11 bases between. Germline V gives CDR1 ENHRY, CDR2 SYGVKD. The CDR3 coding sequence is TGTGCCATCAGTGACGTGTGGAGGAACGAGCAGTACTTC. It yields the protein CAISDVWRNEQYF.

J is TRBJ2-3 and V is TRBV9; 8 positions agree with TRBD1. This CDR3 has 15 amino acids. The germline CDR1 and CDR2 sequences are SGDLS and YYNGEE. V gave up 4 bases and J gave up 2 bases; unmatched junction bases: 6. The CDR3 nucleotides are TGTGCCAGCAGCAACAGGGGGAGGAACACAGATACGCAGTATTTT. Its protein product is CASSNRGRNTDTQYF.

V usage is TRBV6-1 and J usage is TRBJ2-1; 10 bases align to TRBD2. There are 17 residues in the CDR3. Trimming cost V 2 bases and J 7 bases; bases outside gene matches: 11. CDR1 and CDR2 from the germline V gene are MNHNS and SASEGT. The DNA of the CDR3 is TGTGCCAGCAGTGAAAAGCGGGGGGGCGGTTTTTGGAATGAGCAGTTCTTC. Its translation is CASSEKRGGGFWNEQFF.

This chain links TRBV14 with TRBJ2-3, with D uncertain. The CDR3 length is 13 residues. Germline CDR1 reads SGHDN; CDR2 reads FVKESK. Trimming took 4 bases from V and 4 from J, leaving 9 bases between them. CDR3 amino acids: CASSLVPADTQYF. The CDR3 nucleotides are TGTGCCAGCAGCCTCGTCCCCGCAGATACGCAGTATTTT.

This chain connects TRBV28 to TRBJ2-1; the match to TRBD2 covers 7 bases. Germline CDR1 MDHEN, CDR2 SYDVKM. The V and J ends lost 7 bases and 8 bases, in that order; junction bases with no gene match: 11. This CDR3 has 14 amino acids. As DNA, the CDR3 is TGTGCCAGCACCTCGGGGGGTACGGACGATGAGCAGTTCTTC. The encoded protein is CASTSGGTDDEQFF.

V is TRBV19 and J is TRBJ1-4; tentative D call: TRBD1 (5 bases). V was cut by 5 bases and J by 7 bases, with 11 bases left in between. The CDR3 covers 13 residues. Germline CDR1 is LNHDA and CDR2 is SQIVND (reference sequence). The CDR3 reads CASSVGGSEKLFF. CDR3 DNA sequence: TGTGCCAGTAGTGTGGGGGGAAGTGAAAAACTGTTTTTT.

This clone was seen a few times. The chain recombines TRBV25-1 with TRBJ1-1, with D possibly being TRBD1 (6 bases). Deletions cut 5 bases from V and 7 bases from J, with 11 bases between. This CDR3 is 12 amino acids long. CDR1 and CDR2 (germline): MGHDK, SYGVNS. The CDR3 protein is CASSTRGSEAFF. CDR3 DNA sequence: TGTGCCAGCAGTACCAGGGGAAGTGAAGCTTTCTTT.

V is TRBV19 and J is TRBJ2-3; 10 positions match TRBD2. With V trimmed by 3 bases and J by 4 bases, 7 bases remained unmatched. CDR1 is LNHDA and CDR2 is SQIVND in the germline V gene (reference sequence). The length of the CDR3 is 16 residues. The CDR3 region has the DNA TGTGCCAGTAGTATCTGGAGCGGGGGGGCGTCAGATACGCAGTATTTT. Translated, it gives CASSIWSGGASDTQYF. The full variable domain, with the rest looked up from reference TRBV19 and TRBJ2-3, is DGGITQSPKYLFRKEGQNVTLSCEQNLNHDAMYWYRQDPGQGLRLIYYSQIVNDFQKGDIAEGYSVSREKKESFPLTVTSAQKNPTAFYLCASSIWSGGASDTQYFGPGTRLTVL.

To note about this clone: Other DNA sequences of this sample code for an identical CDR3. This chain uses TRBV9 with TRBJ2-7; 7 nucleotides match TRBD1. Germline CDR1 SGDLS, CDR2 YYNGEE. With 3 bases clipped from V and 4 bases from J, the junction kept 4 bases outside the gene matches. The CDR3 consists of 13 residues. CDR3 in amino acids: CASSGQGAYEQYF. Written as DNA, the CDR3 is TGTGCCAGCAGCGGACAGGGTGCTTACGAGCAGTACTTC. The variable domain in full, with the rest retrieved from reference TRBV9 and TRBJ2-7, is DSGVTQTPKHLITATGQRVTLRCSPRSGDLSVYWYQQSLDQGLQFLIQYYNGEERAKGNILERFSAQQFPDLHSELNLSSLELGDSALYFCASSGQGAYEQYFGPGTRLTVT.

This clone was seen a few times. V and J are TRBV20-1 and TRBJ2-1, with D possibly being TRBD1 (5 bases). This CDR3 has 11 amino acids. Trimming took off 6 bases at V and 6 bases at J, with 9 bases between the two ends. CDR1 DFQATT and CDR2 SNEGSKA come from the germline V gene (reference sequence). The CDR3 region has the DNA TGCAGTGCCCAGGGTATCAATGAGCAGTTCTTC. This sequence encodes CSAQGINEQFF.

CDR3 DNA sequence: TGTGCCAGCAGTGAACAGGGGTCCCCTTCTAACTATGGCTACACCTTC. Its protein is CASSEQGSPSNYGYTF. The V call is TRBV2, the J call TRBJ1-2; tentatively, D is TRBD1 (6 bases). Looked up from germline, CDR1 is SNHLY and CDR2 is FYNNEI. The germline V and J ends were trimmed by 2 bases and 0 bases, with 13 bases remaining between them. The CDR3 is made up of 16 amino acids.

A note on this clone: Other DNA sequences in this specimen translate into the identical CDR3. The chain couples TRBV7-9 to TRBJ1-1, with D unclear. V was pared by 5 bases and J by 4 bases, with 8 bases between. The CDR3 contains 12 residues. Per germline, CDR1 SEHNR and CDR2 FQNEAQ (reference sequence). In DNA, the CDR3 is TGTGCCAGCAGCCTCACGGGCACTGAAGCTTTCTTT. Its protein product is CASSLTGTEAFF.

This clone was observed once. The chain joins TRBV11-1 to TRBJ1-2; D not resolved. The V gene's germline CDR1 is SGHAT and CDR2 FQDESV (reference sequence). This CDR3 is built from 16 residues. Trimming cost V 3 bases and J 2 bases, with 16 bases left between them. DNA for the CDR3: TGTGCCAGCAGCTTGAACGATCCCGCCCTAAACTATGGCTACACCTTC. Protein sequence: CASSLNDPALNYGYTF.